Included here is one TCR beta chain sequence, with context. This specimen belongs to a study of blood T cell repertoires in COVID-19. The overall study: Sample material is recorded as cDNA or gDNA derived from T cells, B-cell-depleted T cells, or PBMCs.

Losses at the gene ends were 2 bases for V and 2 bases for J; bases not matched to a gene: 11. CDR1 and CDR2 from the germline V gene are SGHTA and FQGNSA. This CDR3 comprises 18 residues. Method: immunoSEQ multiplex PCR; TCRdb's copy keeps in-frame clones and lacks some. The table lists around 150,000 clones, 75% to 80% of them singletons. This rearrangement joins TRBV7-2 to TRBJ2-7, with 11 bases that match TRBD2. The source material was PBMCs or T cells enriched from blood (not recorded which). The receptor was derived from a woman in her forties or fifties who had recovered from COVID-19. CDR3 region: CASSLLSLTSGATYEQYF. The CDR3 coding sequence is TGTGCCAGCAGCTTATTATCCCTGACTAGCGGGGCGACCTACGAGCAGTACTTC.